A single sample gave rise to the 10 T cell receptor beta chains below, sequenced in a study of cytomegalovirus exposure and HLA in healthy donors. Vbeta (60) and Jbeta (13) primers were used in the PCR. Produced via immunoSEQ multiplex PCR; TCRdb's table is partial and in-frame only. Of 200,000 to 300,000 clones listed, about 83% are singletons. Specimen: PBMCs. The origin of the receptors is a woman aged 40 to 55 in good health and CMV-seropositive.

The table lists this clone with a count of one. The junction shows a germline mismatch at one end, possibly a read error. This sequence joins TRBV7-9 and TRBJ1-2, with D maybe TRBD1 (6 bases). This CDR3 is built from 11 residues. Per the germline V gene, CDR1 is SEHNR and CDR2 is FQNEAQ (reference sequence). For the CDR3, the DNA is TGTTCCAGCAGCTTAGAGTGGGACACTTCCTTC. It codes for CSSSLEWDTSF.

Points on this clone: At the DNA level, this CDR3 is encoded by other sequences in the same sample as well. The chain employs TRBV29-1 and TRBJ1-1; a weak D match, TRBD1 (5 bases). CDR1 and CDR2 (germline): SQVTM, ANQGSEA. Trimming cost V 6 bases and J 1 base, with 9 bases left between them. The CDR3 totals 12 residues. In DNA form, the CDR3 reads TGCAGCGTCGTAAGGGGGAACACTGAAGCTTTCTTT. This encodes CSVVRGNTEAFF.

Only one count was recorded for this clone. V usage is TRBV28 and J usage is TRBJ1-1, with 9 nucleotides matching TRBD1. CDR3 length equals 15 residues. Germline loops: CDR1 MDHEN, CDR2 SYDVKM. Germline trimming cut 5 bases from V and 3 bases from J; bases unmatched to any gene: 7. For the CDR3, the DNA is TGTGCCAGCAGTCAGATGGGACAGGGAGACACTGAAGCTTTCTTT. This sequence encodes CASSQMGQGDTEAFF.

This clone appeared a few times. The chain uses TRBV7-2 and TRBJ2-5, with D perhaps matching TRBD2 (5 bases). Trimming left V 1 base short and J 1 base short, with 7 bases between. Germline-derived CDR1 and CDR2 are SGHTA and FQGNSA. There are 14 residues in the CDR3. DNA of the CDR3: TGTGCCAGCAGCTTAGGCGGGTCCCAAGAGACCCAGTACTTC. It encodes CASSLGGSQETQYF.

J is TRBJ1-6 and V is TRBV18; TRBD1 matches 7 bases. The CDR3 totals 14 residues. V trimming: 8 bases; J trimming: 6 bases; junction bases outside the gene matches: 7. Per the germline V gene, CDR1 is KGHSH and CDR2 is LQKENI. CDR3 protein: CASASRDSNSPLHF. CDR3 in DNA: TGTGCCAGCGCAAGCCGGGACAGTAATTCACCCCTCCACTTT.

The J gene is TRBJ1-2, the V gene TRBV21-1; no DNA check was done on the table's D call, TRBD1. TRBV21-1 is a known pseudogene. CDR3 length equals 14 residues. The DNA of the CDR3 is TGTGCCAGCACCTGGACAGGGAGTAACTATGGCTACACCTTC. The encoded protein is CASTWTGSNYGYTF.

The chain is built from TRBV19 and TRBJ1-5, with D possibly being TRBD1 (5 bases). The CDR3 has 13 amino acids. The V and J ends lost 6 bases and 6 bases respectively, with 12 bases between them. CDR1 is LNHDA, CDR2 SQIVND, per germline (reference sequence). The CDR3 bases are TGTGCCAGTAGGCTGGGGGGGAGTCAGCCCCAGCATTTT. Its translation: CASRLGGSQPQHF.

The chain carries TRBV7-9 and TRBJ2-3; 8 bases map to TRBD2. Per the germline V gene, CDR1 is SEHNR and CDR2 is FQNEAQ (reference sequence). CDR3 size: 16 residues. The V and J ends lost 3 bases and 1 base, in that order; junction bases with no gene match: 6. CDR3 amino acids: CASSFPPTSGTDTQYF. The CDR3 DNA sequence: TGTGCCAGCAGCTTTCCACCGACTAGCGGCACAGATACGCAGTATTTT.

The chain has TRBV7-8 and TRBJ1-6; 7 bases align to TRBD1. The junction had 13 bases not matched to a gene; V was cut back by 5 bases and J by 0 bases. The CDR3 totals 19 residues. Germline CDR1 SGHVS, CDR2 FQNEAQ. CDR3 DNA sequence: TGTGCCAGCAGCCCTAGGGCCGGACAGGCGAACTCCTATAATTCACCCCTCCACTTT. Translating it yields CASSPRAGQANSYNSPLHF.

The chain joins TRBV30 to TRBJ1-1, with a tentative D call TRBD1 (6 bases). There are 16 residues in the CDR3. The ends were cut back, 2 bases at V and 4 bases at J, with 20 bases in the middle. CDR1 is GTSNPN, CDR2 SVGIG, per germline (reference sequence). CDR3 in DNA: TGTGCCTGGAGTCTAACTGGCGGGGGCGTGGGCACTGAAGCTTTCTTT. Protein sequence: CAWSLTGGGVGTEAFF.